The rows below give T cell receptor beta chains drawn from one sample of a study of cytomegalovirus exposure and HLA in healthy donors. Some clones are missing from TCRdb's copy, which holds only in-frame ones; the method was immunoSEQ multiplex PCR. The repertoire holds 100,000 to 150,000 clones, with more than 70% as singletons. The sequenced sample was PBMCs. The source is a man aged 25-45 years in good health and CMV-seronegative. Each CDR3 is given with its conserved first and last residue. Fields, in order: V gene, J gene, clone size, D gene, CDR3 DNA, CDR3 protein. A D gene is named only where the DNA matches it firmly. The size field is filled for only some rows; it gives once, few, many or a size class.

>TRBV7-2|TRBJ1-2|-|TRBD1
TGTGCCAGCAGCTCGGGACAGGCAGGCTACACCTTC
CASSSGQAGYTF
>TRBV19|TRBJ1-6|once|TRBD1
TGTGCCAGTAGGGGACAGGACTATTCACCCCTCCACTTT
CASRGQDYSPLHF
>TRBV7-2|TRBJ2-1|-|-
TGTGCCAGCAGCTTAGGGAGTGAGCAGTTCTTC
CASSLGSEQFF
>TRBV4-1|TRBJ2-5|-|-
TGCGCCAGCAGCCAAGACCCTAGGATAGTCTGGGAGACCCAGTACTTC
CASSQDPRIVWETQYF
>TRBV4-3|TRBJ2-5|few|-
TGCGCCAGCAGCCAAGACGGGTGGTCGGAGACCCAGTACTTC
CASSQDGWSETQYF
>TRBV7-9|TRBJ2-1|-|-
TGTGCCAGCAGCACTGAACGGGGTGAGCAGTTCTTC
CASSTERGEQFF
>TRBV7-9|TRBJ2-5|-|-
TGTTCCAGCAGCTTAAACAGAGACATCCAGTACTTC
CSSSLNRDIQYF
>TRBV2|TRBJ2-1|once|-
TGTGCCAGCAATGAACGGGGGGCCTCCCCCGGGCGGTTCTTC
CASNERGASPGRFF
>TRBV13|TRBJ2-1|-|TRBD2
TGTGCCAGCAGCTTGGTAGCGGGGGGACCCTACAATGAGCAGTTCTTC
CASSLVAGGPYNEQFF
>TRBV28|TRBJ2-7|-|-
TGTGCCAGCACTCGAGAGACAGCTACCTACGAGCAGTACTTC
CASTRETATYEQYF
>TRBV13|TRBJ2-3|-|TRBD1
TGTGCCAGCGGGACCTATCTCCAGGGGGTAATTGGAGATACGCAGTATTTT
CASGTYLQGVIGDTQYF
>TRBV19|TRBJ1-2|-|-
TGTGCCAGTAGTACTCGACAGAGGTACTATGGCTACACCTTC
CASSTRQRYYGYTF
>TRBV11-3|TRBJ1-1|-|TRBD1
TGTGCCAGCAGCTTAGGACAGGGTTTGAACACTGAAGCTTTCTTT
CASSLGQGLNTEAFF
>TRBV9|TRBJ2-2|-|-
TGTGCCAGCACCCCGAGGGGGGGGTCGGACACCGGGGAGCTGTTTTTT
CASTPRGGSDTGELFF
>TRBV2|TRBJ2-7|-|TRBD1
TGTGCCAGCAGGGGGGACAGGAGCTCCTACGAGCAGTACTTC
CASRGDRSSYEQYF
>TRBV28|TRBJ2-1|-|TRBD2
TGTGCCAGCAGTTTCCCAACTCTAGCGGGGGGGCTCAATGAGCAGTTCTTC
CASSFPTLAGGLNEQFF
>TRBV7-9|TRBJ1-2|-|TRBD1
TGTTCCAGCAGCTTGGACAGGGGTGGCTACACCTTC
CSSSLDRGGYTF
>TRBV7-9|TRBJ2-7|-|-
TGTGCCAGCAGCCGAGCGCAGGGTGTTAAAGACGAGCAGTACTTC
CASSRAQGVKDEQYF
>TRBV10-1|TRBJ2-7|-|TRBD2
TGCGCCAGCAGTCTAGCGGGGGGGCGCGAGCAGTACTTC
CASSLAGGREQYF
>TRBV9|TRBJ2-3|-|-
TGTGCCAGCAGCGGACGGACAGAAACAGATACGCAGTATTTT
CASSGRTETDTQYF
>TRBV18|TRBJ2-2|once|-
TGTGCCAGCTCACCAAGGGGAGGGGAGCTGTTTTTT
CASSPRGGELFF
>TRBV6-9|TRBJ2-3|few|-
TGTGCCAGCAGGGGAGGAACAGATACGCAGTATTTT
CASRGGTDTQYF
>TRBV28|TRBJ2-3|-|TRBD2
TGTGCCAGCAGTTTAGCGCTAGCGGCAGATACGCAGTATTTT
CASSLALAADTQYF
>TRBV5-6|TRBJ2-2|once|-
TGTGCCAGCAGCTCAGTAGCGACCGGGGAGCTGTTTTTT
CASSSVATGELFF
>TRBV29-1|TRBJ2-7|-|TRBD1
TGCAGCGTCCAAACAGGGGACTCCTACGAGCAGTACTTC
CSVQTGDSYEQYF